This TCR beta chain was found in a study of vaccination effects on CD4 cells after COVID-19. Study-level results: Researchers reported few convalescent patients and no early post-infection timepoints in the study. The vaccine-induced clones of healthy vaccinees included only 1 of 255 that cross-reacted with common cold coronaviruses. Infection- and vaccine-induced clones contracted markedly late after vaccination.

Germline CDR1 reads KGHDR; CDR2 reads SFDVKD. V lost 4 bases, J lost 6 bases, and 4 bases stayed unmatched. The CDR3 is 15 amino acids. Under the ViraFEST assay, PBMC were stimulated with viral peptide pools so that antigen-specific CD4+ T cells expanded. Sequencing was performed afterwards. Upon completion of about ten days in culture, CD4+ T cells were isolated. Vaccinated participants had no history of SARS-CoV-2 infection and tested negative for nucleocapsid antibodies. Libraries were prepared by immunoSEQ multiplex PCR; TCRdb keeps only in-frame clonotypes and omits some of them. The data hold 20,000 to 25,000 clones, with about 76% observed a single time. About this clone: Its specificity is unknown.

The J gene is TRBJ2-1, the V gene TRBV24-1; 11 nucleotides align to TRBD2. The clonotype originates from a human donor who received a COVID-19 vaccine. The specimen was CD4+ T cells from PBMCs cultured with SARS-CoV-2 spike peptides, collected before COVID-19 vaccination. Written as DNA, the CDR3 is TGTGCCACCAGTGACCCGGGACTAGCGGCCAATGAGCAGTTCTTC. This encodes CATSDPGLAANEQFF.